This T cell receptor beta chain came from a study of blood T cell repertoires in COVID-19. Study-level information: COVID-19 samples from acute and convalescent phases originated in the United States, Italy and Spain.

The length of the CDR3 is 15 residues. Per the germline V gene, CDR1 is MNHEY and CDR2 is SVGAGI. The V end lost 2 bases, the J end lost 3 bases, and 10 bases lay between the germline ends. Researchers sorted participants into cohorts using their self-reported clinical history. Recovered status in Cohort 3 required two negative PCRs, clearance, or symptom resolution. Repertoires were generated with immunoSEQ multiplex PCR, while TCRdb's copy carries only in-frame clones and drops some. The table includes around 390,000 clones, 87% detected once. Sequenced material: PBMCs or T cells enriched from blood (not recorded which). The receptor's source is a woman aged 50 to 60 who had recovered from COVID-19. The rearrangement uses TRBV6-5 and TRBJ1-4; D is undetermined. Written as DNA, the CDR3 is TGTGCCAGCAGTTACCTAGGGAGGTCTAATGAAAAACTGTTTTTT. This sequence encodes CASSYLGRSNEKLFF.